This entry concerns a single T cell receptor beta chain. The antigen is not known. Assay: immunoSEQ multiplex PCR; the TCRdb copy retains only in-frame clones and omits some. The table lists around 88,000 clones, approximately 88% of them singletons. This entry comes from a study of T cell responses to AZD1222 COVID-19 vaccine. Study-level findings and limits: Repertoire sampling happened only post peak T cell response.

V shed 6 bases and J shed 2 bases, with 14 bases lying between them. The CDR3 covers 14 residues. Germline V gives CDR1 MDHEN, CDR2 SYDVKM. J is TRBJ2-7 and V is TRBV28; D not resolved. The receptor was derived from an adult in good health. Specimen: peripheral blood, collected on day 0 of AZD1222 vaccination. The CDR3 protein is CASRPTSPTYEQYF. The CDR3 coding sequence is TGTGCCAGCAGACCCACCAGTCCTACCTACGAGCAGTACTTC.